This T cell receptor beta chain was sequenced in a study of blood T cell repertoires in COVID-19. The germline gives CDR1 SNHLY, CDR2 FYNNEI. CDR3 size: 12 residues. V shed 3 bases and J shed 3 bases, with 5 bases lying between them. Profiling relied on immunoSEQ multiplex PCR, and the TCRdb table lists in-frame clones only, not all of them. This table holds about 300,000 clones, 90% to 95% found once. What was sequenced was peripheral blood. The rearrangement joins TRBV2 to TRBJ1-1; tentatively, D is TRBD1 (5 bases). The clonotype comes from a woman aged 25 to 39 with COVID-19, enrolled during active disease. The chain's CDR3 is CASSDRDTEAFF. In DNA form, the CDR3 reads TGTGCCAGCAGTGACAGGGACACTGAAGCTTTCTTT.